Listed here is a single T cell receptor beta chain. The antigen remains undetermined. The CDR3 is 15 residues long. Amplification used 60 Vbeta primers and 13 Jbeta primers. The assay was immunoSEQ multiplex PCR, and TCRdb's table has in-frame clones only and misses some. The data hold about 130,000 clones, with roughly 75% observed a single time. This specimen comes from a study of cytomegalovirus exposure and HLA in healthy donors. The wider study: An earlier analysis found some 100 million unique TCR beta sequences from around 180 million T cells. General study points: A missense variant in DCLRE1C was later tied to TCR beta V- and J-gene trimming. Diagnosis of cytomegalovirus status made by the classifier reportedly showed high specificity and sensitivity.

Sequencing used PBMCs. The genes are TRBV12-1 and TRBJ1-1; TRBD1, as called in the table, went unchecked against the DNA. TRBV12-1 represents a pseudogene. The origin of this receptor is a man aged 25-40 years in good health and CMV-seropositive. CDR3 loop: CASSLDRGVDTEAFF. The CDR3 coding sequence is TGTGCCAGTTCCCTGGACAGGGGGGTTGACACTGAAGCTTTCTTT.